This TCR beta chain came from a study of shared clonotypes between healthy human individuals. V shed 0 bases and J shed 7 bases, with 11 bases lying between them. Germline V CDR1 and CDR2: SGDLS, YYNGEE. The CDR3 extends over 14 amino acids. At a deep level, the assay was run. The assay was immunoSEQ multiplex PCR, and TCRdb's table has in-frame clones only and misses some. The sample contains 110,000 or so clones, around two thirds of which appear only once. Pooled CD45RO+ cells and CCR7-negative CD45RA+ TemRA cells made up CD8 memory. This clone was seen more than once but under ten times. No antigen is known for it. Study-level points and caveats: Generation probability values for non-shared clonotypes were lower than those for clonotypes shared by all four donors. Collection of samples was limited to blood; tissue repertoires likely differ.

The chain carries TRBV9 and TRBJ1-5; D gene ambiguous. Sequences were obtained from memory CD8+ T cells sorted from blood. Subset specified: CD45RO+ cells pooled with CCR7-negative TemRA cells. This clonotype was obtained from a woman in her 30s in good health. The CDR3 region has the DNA TGTGCCAGCAGCGTAGGGCCAATCGTCCAGCCCCAGCATTTT. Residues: CASSVGPIVQPQHF.